This TCR beta chain was recovered during a study of T cell clonality in common variable immunodeficiency. Study-wide findings and caveats: Fewer TCRbeta clones were shared among CVID subjects than controls.

Assay: immunoSEQ multiplex PCR; the TCRdb copy retains only in-frame clones and omits some. In total the sample includes more than 35,000 clones, none of them seen once. The CDR3 is 15 residues long. Germline V gives CDR1 ENHRY, CDR2 SYGVKD. Trimming shortened V by 4 bases and J by 5 bases, and 15 bases separated the two germline ends. This clone was found many times. The antigen is unknown. The CDR3 end lies 3 residues beyond the end of the read and is filled in from the germline J gene. Input material: peripheral blood mononuclear cells. The sequence came from a person between 18 and 69 years old in good health. The chain carries TRBV10-3 and TRBJ1-3, with unresolved D. The covered CDR3 bases are TGTGCCATCAGTGCCCAGCGGGTTTTCAGAAACACC. Protein product: CAISAQRVFRNT. The whole CDR3 protein reads CAISAQRVFRNTIYF.